This record looks at one T cell receptor beta chain sequence and its context. Germline V gene lookup returns CDR1 KGHSH and CDR2 LQKENI. Between the trimmed V and J ends, which lost 2 bases and 4 bases, there was a span of 12 bases. This CDR3 has 15 amino acids. Here immunoSEQ multiplex PCR was the method, and the copy in TCRdb shows in-frame clones only, minus some. The profile shows under 200,000 clones, around 84% of them singletons. The sample comes from a study of blood T cell repertoires in COVID-19. The study drew participants aged about 18 to 89 years from 20 to 30 US areas. Cohorts were based on clinical histories the participants reported.

The sample taken for sequencing was PBMCs or T cells enriched from blood (not recorded which). The clonotype originates from a woman aged 25 to 39 who had been exposed to COVID-19. The chain is built from TRBV18 and TRBJ1-3; possible D gene TRBD1, 5 bases. The CDR3 loop is CASSPVQGKGNTIYF. CDR3 nucleotide sequence: TGTGCCAGCTCACCAGTCCAGGGAAAGGGAAACACCATATATTTT.